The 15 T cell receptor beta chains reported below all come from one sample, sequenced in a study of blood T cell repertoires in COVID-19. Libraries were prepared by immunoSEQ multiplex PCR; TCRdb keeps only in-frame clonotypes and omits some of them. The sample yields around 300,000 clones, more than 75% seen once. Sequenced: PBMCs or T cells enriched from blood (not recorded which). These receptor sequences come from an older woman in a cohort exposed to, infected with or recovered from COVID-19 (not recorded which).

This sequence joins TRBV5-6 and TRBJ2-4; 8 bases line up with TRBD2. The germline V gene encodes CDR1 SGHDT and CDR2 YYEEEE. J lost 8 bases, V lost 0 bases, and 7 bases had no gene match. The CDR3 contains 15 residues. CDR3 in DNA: TGTGCCAGCAGCTTGGAAGCGGGGGAAGGTTACATTCAGTACTTC. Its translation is CASSLEAGEGYIQYF.

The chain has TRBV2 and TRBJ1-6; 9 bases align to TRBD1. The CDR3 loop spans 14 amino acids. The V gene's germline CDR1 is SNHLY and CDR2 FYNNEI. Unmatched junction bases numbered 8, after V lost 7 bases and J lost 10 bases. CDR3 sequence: CASKETGGGSPLHF. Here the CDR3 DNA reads TGTGCCAGCAAAGAGACAGGGGGAGGGTCACCCCTCCACTTT.

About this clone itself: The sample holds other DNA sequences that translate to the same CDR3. The CDR3 region has the DNA TGTGCCAGCAGCCTCCTAGCGGGGGGCTACAATGAGCAGTTCTTC. Translation: CASSLLAGGYNEQFF. The chain uses TRBV7-3 and TRBJ2-1, with 11 bases that match TRBD2. Germline assignment: CDR1 SGHTA and CDR2 FQGTGA. The CDR3 loop spans 15 amino acids. Germline trimming cut 5 bases from V and 3 bases from J; bases unmatched to any gene: 3.

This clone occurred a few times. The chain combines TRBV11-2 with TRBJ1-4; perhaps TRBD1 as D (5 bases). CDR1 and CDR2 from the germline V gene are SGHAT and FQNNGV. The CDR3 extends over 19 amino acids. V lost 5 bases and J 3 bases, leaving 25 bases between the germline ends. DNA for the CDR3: TGTGCCAGCAGCCCATTGGTGGGGGGAGGGGTGCAACCTAATGAAAAACTGTTTTTT. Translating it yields CASSPLVGGGVQPNEKLFF.

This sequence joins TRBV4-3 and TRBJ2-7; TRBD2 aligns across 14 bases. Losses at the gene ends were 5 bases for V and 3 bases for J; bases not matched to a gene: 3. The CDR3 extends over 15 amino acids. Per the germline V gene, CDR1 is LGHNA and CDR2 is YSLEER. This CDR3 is CASSWGLAGVYEQYF. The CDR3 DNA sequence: TGCGCCAGCAGCTGGGGACTAGCGGGAGTCTACGAGCAGTACTTC.

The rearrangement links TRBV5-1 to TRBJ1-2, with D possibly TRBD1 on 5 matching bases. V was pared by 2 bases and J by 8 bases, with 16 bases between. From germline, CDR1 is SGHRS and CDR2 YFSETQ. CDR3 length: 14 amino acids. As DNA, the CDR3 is TGCGCCAGCAGCTTTTCGGGGGTAGGCTACGGCTACACCTTC. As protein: CASSFSGVGYGYTF.

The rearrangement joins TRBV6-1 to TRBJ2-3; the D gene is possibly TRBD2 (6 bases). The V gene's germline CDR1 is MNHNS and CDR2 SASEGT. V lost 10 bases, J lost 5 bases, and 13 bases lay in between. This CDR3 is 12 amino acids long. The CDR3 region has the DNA TGTGCCATCGGGAGCAGCGGAGATACGCAGTATTTT. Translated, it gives CAIGSSGDTQYF.

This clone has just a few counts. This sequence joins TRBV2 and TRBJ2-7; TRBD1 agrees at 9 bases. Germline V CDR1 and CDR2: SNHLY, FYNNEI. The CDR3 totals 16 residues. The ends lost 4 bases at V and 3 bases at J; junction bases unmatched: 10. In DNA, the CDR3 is TGTGCCAGCAGTGGACGATCCGGGACAGGGAACTACGAGCAGTACTTC. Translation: CASSGRSGTGNYEQYF.

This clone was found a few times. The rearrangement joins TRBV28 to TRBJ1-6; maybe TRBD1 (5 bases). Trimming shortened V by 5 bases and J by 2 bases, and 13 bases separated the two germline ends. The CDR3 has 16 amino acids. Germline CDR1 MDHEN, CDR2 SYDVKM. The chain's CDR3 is CASSMEGRPYNSPLHF. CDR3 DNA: TGTGCCAGCAGTATGGAGGGGCGCCCCTATAATTCACCCCTCCACTTT. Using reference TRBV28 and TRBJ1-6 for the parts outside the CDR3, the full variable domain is DVKVTQSSRYLVKRTGEKVFLECVQDMDHENMFWYRQDPGLGLRLIYFSYDVKMKEKGDIPEGYSVSREKKERFSLILESASTNQTSMYLCASSMEGRPYNSPLHFGNGTRLTVT.

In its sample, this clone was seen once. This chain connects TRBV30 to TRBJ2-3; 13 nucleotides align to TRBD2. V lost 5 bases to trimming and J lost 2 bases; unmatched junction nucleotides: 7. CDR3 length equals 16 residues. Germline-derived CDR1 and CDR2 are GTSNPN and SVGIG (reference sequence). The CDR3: CAWVSGLAGNTDTQYF. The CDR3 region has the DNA TGTGCCTGGGTCTCGGGACTAGCGGGAAACACAGATACGCAGTATTTT.

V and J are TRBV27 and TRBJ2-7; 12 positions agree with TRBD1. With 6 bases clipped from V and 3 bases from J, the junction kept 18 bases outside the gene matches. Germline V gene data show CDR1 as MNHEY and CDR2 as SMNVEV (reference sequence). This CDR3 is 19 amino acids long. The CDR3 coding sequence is TGTGCCAGCAGAGCCGGGACAGGGGGCCTCGCTAAGGGGGTCTACGAGCAGTACTTC. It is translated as CASRAGTGGLAKGVYEQYF.

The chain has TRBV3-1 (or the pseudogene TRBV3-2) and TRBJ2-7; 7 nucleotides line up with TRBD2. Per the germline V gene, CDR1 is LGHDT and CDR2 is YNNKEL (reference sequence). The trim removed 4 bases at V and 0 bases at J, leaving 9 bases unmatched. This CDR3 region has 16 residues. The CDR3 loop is CASSPWGEGSSYEQYF. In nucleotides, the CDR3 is TGTGCCAGCAGCCCATGGGGGGAGGGAAGCTCCTACGAGCAGTACTTC.

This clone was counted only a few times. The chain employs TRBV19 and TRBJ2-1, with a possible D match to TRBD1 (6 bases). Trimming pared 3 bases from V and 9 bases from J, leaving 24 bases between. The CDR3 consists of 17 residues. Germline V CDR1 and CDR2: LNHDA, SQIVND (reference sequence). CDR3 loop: CASSMPAGQLSISEQFF. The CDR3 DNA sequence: TGTGCCAGTAGTATGCCCGCCGGACAGTTGTCCATATCTGAGCAGTTCTTC.

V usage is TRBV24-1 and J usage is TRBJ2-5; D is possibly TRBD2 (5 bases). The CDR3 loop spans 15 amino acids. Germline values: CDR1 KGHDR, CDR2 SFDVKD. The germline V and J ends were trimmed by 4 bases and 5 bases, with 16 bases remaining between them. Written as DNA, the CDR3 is TGTGCCACCAGTGACATAGGAAATAGAGGGGAGACCCAGTACTTC. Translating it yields CATSDIGNRGETQYF.

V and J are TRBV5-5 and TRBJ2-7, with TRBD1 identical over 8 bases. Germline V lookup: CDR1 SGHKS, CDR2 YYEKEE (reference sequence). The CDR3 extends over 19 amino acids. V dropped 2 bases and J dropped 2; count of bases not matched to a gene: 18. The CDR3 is CASSFLPPRPDRETYEQYF. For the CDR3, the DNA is TGTGCCAGCAGCTTCCTCCCCCCCCGACCGGACAGGGAAACCTACGAGCAGTACTTC.